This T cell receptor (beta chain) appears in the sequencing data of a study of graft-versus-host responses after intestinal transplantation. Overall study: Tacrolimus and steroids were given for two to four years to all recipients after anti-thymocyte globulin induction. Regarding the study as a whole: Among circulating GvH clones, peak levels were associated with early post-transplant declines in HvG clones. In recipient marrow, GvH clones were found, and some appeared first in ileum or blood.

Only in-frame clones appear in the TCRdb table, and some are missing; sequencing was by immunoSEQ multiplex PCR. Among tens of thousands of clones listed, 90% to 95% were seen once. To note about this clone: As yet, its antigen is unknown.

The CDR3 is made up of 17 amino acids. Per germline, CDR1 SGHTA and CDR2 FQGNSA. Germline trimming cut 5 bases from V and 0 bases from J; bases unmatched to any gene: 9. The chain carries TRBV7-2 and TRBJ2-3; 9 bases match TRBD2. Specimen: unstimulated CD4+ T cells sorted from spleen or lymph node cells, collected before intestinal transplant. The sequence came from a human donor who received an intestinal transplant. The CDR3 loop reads CASSPDFSGGSTDTQYF. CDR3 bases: TGTGCCAGCAGCCCGGACTTTAGCGGGGGCAGCACAGATACGCAGTATTTT.